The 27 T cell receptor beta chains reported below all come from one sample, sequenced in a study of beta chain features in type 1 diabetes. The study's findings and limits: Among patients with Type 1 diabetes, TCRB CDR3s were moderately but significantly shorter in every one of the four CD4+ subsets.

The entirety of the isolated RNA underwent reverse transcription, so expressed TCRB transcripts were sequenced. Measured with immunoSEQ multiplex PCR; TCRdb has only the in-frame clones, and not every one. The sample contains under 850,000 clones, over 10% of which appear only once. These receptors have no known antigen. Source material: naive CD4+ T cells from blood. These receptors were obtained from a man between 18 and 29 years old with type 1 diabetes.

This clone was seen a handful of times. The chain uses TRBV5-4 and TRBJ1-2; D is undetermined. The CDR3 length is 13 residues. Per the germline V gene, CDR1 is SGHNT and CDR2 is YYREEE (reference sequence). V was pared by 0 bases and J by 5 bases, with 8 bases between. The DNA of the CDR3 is TGTGCCAGCAGCTTGGAAGCCCTATATGGCTACACCTTC. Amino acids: CASSLEALYGYTF.

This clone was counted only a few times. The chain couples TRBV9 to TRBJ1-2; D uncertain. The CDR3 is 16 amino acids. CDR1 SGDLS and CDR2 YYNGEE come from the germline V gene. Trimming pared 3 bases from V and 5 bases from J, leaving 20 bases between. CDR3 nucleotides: TGTGCCAGCAGCGCCCATGAGGGTACTCTATATTATGGCTACACCTTC. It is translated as CASSAHEGTLYYGYTF.

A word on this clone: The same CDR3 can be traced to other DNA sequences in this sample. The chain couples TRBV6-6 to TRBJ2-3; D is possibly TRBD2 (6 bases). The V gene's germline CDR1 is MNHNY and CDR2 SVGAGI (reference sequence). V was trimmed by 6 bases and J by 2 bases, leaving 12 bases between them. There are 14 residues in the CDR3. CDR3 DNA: TGTGCCAGCAGCTCACTAGCCTCCACAGATACGCAGTATTTT. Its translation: CASSSLASTDTQYF.

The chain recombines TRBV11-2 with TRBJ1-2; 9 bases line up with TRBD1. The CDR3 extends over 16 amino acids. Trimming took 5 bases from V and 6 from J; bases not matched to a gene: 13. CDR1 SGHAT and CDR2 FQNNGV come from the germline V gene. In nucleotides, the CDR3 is TGTGCCAGCAGCGCTTCAACTACCGGGACAGGGAATGGCTACACCTTC. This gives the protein CASSASTTGTGNGYTF.

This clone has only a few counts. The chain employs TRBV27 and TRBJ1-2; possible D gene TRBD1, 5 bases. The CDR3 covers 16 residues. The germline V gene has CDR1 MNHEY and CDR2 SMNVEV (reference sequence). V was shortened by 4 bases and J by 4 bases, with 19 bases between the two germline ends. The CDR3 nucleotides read TGTGCCAGCAGTTCCAACTCCGGGGGAGGGCCCTATGGCTACACCTTC. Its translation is CASSSNSGGGPYGYTF.

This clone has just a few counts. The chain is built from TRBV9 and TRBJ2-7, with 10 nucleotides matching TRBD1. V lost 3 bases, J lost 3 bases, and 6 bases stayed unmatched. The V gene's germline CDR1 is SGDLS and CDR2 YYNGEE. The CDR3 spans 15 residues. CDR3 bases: TGTGCCAGCAGCGCGTACGGGACAGGGGACTACGAGCAGTACTTC. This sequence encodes CASSAYGTGDYEQYF.

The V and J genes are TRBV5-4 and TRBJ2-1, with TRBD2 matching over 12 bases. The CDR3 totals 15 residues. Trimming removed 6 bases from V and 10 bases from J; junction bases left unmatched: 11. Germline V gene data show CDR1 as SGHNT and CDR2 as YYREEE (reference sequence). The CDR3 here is CASTPRASGGEEQFF. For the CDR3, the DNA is TGTGCCAGCACCCCCCGAGCTAGCGGGGGGGAAGAGCAGTTCTTC.

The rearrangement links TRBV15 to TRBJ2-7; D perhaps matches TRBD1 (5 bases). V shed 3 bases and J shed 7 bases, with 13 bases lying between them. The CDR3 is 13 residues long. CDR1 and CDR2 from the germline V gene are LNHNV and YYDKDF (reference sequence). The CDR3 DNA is TGTGCCACCAGCAGGCAGGGTCCCTTGGAGCAGTACTTC. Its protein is CATSRQGPLEQYF.

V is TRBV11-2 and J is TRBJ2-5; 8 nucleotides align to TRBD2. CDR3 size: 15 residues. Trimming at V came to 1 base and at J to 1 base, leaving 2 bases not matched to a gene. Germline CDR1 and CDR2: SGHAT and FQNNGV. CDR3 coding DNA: TGTGCCAGCAGCTTAGGGAGCGGGGGCCAAGAGACCCAGTACTTC. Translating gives CASSLGSGGQETQYF.

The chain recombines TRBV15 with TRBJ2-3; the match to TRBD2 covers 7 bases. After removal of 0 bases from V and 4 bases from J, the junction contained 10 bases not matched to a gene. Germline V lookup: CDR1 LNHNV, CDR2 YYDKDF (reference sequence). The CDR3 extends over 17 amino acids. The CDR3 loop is CATSRDLLAFGSDTQYF. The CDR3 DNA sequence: TGTGCCACCAGCAGAGACCTACTAGCGTTCGGATCAGATACGCAGTATTTT. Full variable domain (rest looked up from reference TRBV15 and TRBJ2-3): DAMVIQNPRYQVTQFGKPVTLSCSQTLNHNVMYWYQQKSSQAPKLLFHYYDKDFNNEADTPDNFQSRRPNTSFCFLDIRSPGLGDTAMYLCATSRDLLAFGSDTQYFGPGTRLTVL.

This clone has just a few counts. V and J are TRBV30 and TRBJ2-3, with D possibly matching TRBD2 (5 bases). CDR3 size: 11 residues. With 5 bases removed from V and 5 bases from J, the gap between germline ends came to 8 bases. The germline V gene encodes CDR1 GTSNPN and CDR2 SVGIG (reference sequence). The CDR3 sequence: CAWLRGDTQYF. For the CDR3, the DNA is TGTGCCTGGCTTCGGGGAGATACGCAGTATTTT.

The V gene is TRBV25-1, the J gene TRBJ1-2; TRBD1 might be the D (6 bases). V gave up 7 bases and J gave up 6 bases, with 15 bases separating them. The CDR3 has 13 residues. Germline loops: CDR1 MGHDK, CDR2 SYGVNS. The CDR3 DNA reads TGTGCCAGCACTGAGACAGGTCTCAATGGCTACACCTTC. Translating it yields CASTETGLNGYTF.

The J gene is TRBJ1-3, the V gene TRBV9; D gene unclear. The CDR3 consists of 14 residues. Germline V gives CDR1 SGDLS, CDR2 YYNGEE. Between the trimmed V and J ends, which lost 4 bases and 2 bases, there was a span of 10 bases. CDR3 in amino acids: CASSQQTTGNTIYF. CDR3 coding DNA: TGTGCCAGCAGCCAACAGACTACTGGAAACACCATATATTTT. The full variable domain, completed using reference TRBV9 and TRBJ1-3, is DSGVTQTPKHLITATGQRVTLRCSPRSGDLSVYWYQQSLDQGLQFLIQYYNGEERAKGNILERFSAQQFPDLHSELNLSSLELGDSALYFCASSQQTTGNTIYFGEGSWLTVV.

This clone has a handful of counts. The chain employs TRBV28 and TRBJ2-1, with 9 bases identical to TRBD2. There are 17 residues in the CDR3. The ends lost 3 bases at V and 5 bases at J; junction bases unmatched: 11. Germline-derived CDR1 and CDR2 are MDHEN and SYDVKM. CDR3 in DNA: TGTGCCAGCAGTTTGAATTCTGGCGGGGGGGCTAACAATGAGCAGTTCTTC. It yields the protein CASSLNSGGGANNEQFF.

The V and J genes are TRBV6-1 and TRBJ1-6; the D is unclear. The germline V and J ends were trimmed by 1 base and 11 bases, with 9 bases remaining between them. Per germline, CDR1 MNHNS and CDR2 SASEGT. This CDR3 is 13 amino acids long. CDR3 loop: CASSEVSSTPLHF. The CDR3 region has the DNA TGTGCCAGCAGTGAAGTATCAAGCACACCCCTCCACTTT.

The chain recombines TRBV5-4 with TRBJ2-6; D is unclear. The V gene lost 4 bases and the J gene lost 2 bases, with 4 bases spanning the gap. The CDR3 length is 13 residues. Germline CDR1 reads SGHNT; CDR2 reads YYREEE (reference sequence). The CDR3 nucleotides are TGTGCCAGCAGCCCCCCTGGGGCCAACGTCCTGACTTTC. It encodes CASSPPGANVLTF.

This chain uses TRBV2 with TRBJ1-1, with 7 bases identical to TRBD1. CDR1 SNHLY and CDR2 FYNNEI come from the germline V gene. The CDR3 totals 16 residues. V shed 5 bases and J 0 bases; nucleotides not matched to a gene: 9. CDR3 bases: TGTGCCAGCAGTCATATTAAACAGGGGATGAACACTGAAGCTTTCTTT. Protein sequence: CASSHIKQGMNTEAFF.

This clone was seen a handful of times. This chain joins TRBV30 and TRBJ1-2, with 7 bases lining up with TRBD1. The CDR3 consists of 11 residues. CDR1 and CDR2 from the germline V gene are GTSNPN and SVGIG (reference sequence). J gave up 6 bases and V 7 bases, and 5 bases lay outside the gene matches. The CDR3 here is CASLQGNGYTF. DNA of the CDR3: TGTGCCTCACTACAGGGGAATGGCTACACCTTC.

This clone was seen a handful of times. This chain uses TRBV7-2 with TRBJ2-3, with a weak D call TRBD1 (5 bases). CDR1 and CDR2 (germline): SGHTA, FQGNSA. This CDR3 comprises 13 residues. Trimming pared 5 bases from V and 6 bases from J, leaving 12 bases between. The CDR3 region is CASSQGHSDTQYF. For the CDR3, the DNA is TGTGCCAGCAGCCAAGGACACAGCGATACGCAGTATTTT.

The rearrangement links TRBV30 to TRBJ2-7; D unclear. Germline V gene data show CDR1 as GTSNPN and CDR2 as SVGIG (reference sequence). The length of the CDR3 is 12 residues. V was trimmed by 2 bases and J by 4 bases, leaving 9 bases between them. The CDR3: CAWSPQEYEQYF. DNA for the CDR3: TGTGCCTGGAGTCCCCAGGAGTACGAGCAGTACTTC.

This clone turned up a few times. The CDR3 sequence: CASRIPPGGSILNSGANVLTF. The DNA for the CDR3 is TGTGCCAGCAGAATACCGCCAGGGGGATCTATACTTAACTCTGGGGCCAACGTCCTGACTTTC. V is TRBV28 and J is TRBJ2-6; 7 nucleotides align to TRBD1. The CDR3 loop spans 21 amino acids. The ends lost 6 bases at V and 0 bases at J; junction bases unmatched: 20. CDR1 and CDR2 from the germline V gene are MDHEN and SYDVKM.

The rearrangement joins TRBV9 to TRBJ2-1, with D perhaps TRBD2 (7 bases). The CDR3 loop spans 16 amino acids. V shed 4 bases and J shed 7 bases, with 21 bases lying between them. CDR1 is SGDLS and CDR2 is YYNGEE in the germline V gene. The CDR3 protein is CASSPRVGGPRNEQFF. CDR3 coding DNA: TGTGCCAGCAGCCCTAGGGTGGGGGGGCCAAGGAATGAGCAGTTCTTC.

CDR3 sequence (DNA): TGTGCCTGGAGGAACAGTGGAAACACCATATATTTT. Amino acid sequence: CAWRNSGNTIYF. V is TRBV30 and J is TRBJ1-3; D gene unclear. Germline V gene sequence: CDR1 GTSNPN, CDR2 SVGIG (reference sequence). This CDR3 has 12 amino acids. Trimming removed 3 bases from V and 3 bases from J, with 6 bases in between.

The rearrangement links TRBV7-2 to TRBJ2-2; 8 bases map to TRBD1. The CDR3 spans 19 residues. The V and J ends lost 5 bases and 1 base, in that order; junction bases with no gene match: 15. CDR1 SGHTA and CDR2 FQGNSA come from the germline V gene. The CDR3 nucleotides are TGTGCCAGCAGCCACTCGCGGAACAAAGACAGGGGGAACACCGGGGAGCTGTTTTTT. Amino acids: CASSHSRNKDRGNTGELFF.

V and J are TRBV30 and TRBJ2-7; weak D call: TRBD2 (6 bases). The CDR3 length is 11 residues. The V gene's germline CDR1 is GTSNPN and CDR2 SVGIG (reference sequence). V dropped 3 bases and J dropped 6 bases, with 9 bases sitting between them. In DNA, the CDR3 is TGTGCCTGGAGACTAGCTTTCGAGCAGTACTTC. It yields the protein CAWRLAFEQYF.

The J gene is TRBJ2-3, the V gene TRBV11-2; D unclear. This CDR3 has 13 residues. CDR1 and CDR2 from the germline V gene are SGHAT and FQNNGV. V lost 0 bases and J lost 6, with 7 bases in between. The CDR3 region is CASSLDVGDTQYF. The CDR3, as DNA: TGTGCCAGCAGCTTAGATGTCGGGGATACGCAGTATTTT.

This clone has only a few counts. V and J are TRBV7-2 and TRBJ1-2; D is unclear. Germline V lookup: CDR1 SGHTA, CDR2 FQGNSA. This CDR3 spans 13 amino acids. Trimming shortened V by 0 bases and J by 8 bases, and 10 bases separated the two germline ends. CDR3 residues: CASSLAGIWGYTF. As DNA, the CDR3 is TGTGCCAGCAGCTTAGCCGGGATCTGGGGCTACACCTTC.